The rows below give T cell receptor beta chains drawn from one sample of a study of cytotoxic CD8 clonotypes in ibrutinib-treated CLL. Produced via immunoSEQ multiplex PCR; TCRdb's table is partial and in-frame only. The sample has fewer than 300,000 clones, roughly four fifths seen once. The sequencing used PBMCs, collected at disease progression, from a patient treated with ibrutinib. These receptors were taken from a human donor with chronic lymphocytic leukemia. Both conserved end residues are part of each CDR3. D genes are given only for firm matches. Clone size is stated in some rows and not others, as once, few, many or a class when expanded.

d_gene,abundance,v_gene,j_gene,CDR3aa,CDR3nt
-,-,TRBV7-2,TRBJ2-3,CASSLPGLSTDTQYF,TGTGCCAGCAGCTTACCGGGATTAAGCACAGATACGCAGTATTTT
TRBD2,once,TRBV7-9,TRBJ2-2,CASSSGGGLGTGELFF,TGTGCCAGCAGCTCCGGCGGGGGGCTGGGCACCGGGGAGCTGTTTTTT
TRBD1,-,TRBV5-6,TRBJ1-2,CASSFRGGGYTF,TGTGCCAGCAGCTTTCGAGGGGGCGGCTACACCTTC
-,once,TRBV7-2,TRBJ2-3,CASSLEFPSSGRSDTQYF,TGTGCCAGCAGCTTAGAGTTTCCGTCCAGCGGGCGGTCAGATACGCAGTATTTT
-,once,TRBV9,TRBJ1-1,CASSVAPGTEAFF,TGTGCCAGCAGCGTAGCGCCTGGGACTGAAGCTTTCTTT
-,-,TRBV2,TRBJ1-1,CASGRDMNTEAFF,TGTGCCAGCGGGAGGGACATGAACACTGAAGCTTTCTTT
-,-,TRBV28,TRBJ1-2,CASSRTPLRGYTF,TGTGCCAGCAGCCGGACGCCCCTGAGGGGCTACACCTTC
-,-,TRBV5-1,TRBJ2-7,CASSLGLRGAEQYF,TGCGCCAGCAGCTTGGGGCTACGGGGGGCCGAGCAGTACTTC
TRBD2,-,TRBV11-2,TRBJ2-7,CASSFELAGNEQYF,TGTGCCAGCAGCTTCGAACTAGCGGGGAACGAGCAGTACTTC
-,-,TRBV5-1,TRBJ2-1,CASSLKGGGYNEQFF,TGCGCCAGCAGCTTGAAAGGGGGAGGGTACAATGAGCAGTTCTTC
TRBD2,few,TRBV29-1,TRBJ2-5,CSVGTSEETQYF,TGCAGCGTTGGGACTAGCGAAGAGACCCAGTACTTC
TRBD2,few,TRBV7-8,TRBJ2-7,CASSLVEGRGQYF,TGTGCCAGCAGCTTAGTCGAGGGGAGGGGGCAGTACTTC
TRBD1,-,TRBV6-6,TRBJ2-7,CASSYLGTEAYEQYF,TGTGCCAGCAGCTATCTGGGGACAGAAGCCTACGAGCAGTACTTC
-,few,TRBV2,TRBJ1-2,CASRWVAGSYGYTF,TGTGCCAGCAGATGGGTGGCAGGGTCATATGGCTACACCTTC
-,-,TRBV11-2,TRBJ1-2,CASSLDLSGREGYTF,TGTGCCAGCAGCTTAGATCTTAGTGGCAGAGAAGGCTACACCTTC
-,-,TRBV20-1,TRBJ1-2,CSARDRGYTF,TGCAGTGCTAGAGATCGGGGCTACACCTTC
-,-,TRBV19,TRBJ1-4,CASSMTNFNEKLFF,TGTGCCAGTAGTATGACTAACTTTAATGAAAAACTGTTTTTT
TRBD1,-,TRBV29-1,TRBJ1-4,CSVETGNEKLFF,TGCAGCGTGGAGACAGGGAATGAAAAACTGTTTTTT
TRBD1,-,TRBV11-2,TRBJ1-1,CASSRDRGLAFF,TGTGCCAGCAGCAGGGACAGGGGGTTAGCTTTCTTT
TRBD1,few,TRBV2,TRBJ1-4,CASSVTSTGINEKLFF,TGTGCCAGCAGTGTAACCTCGACAGGGATAAATGAAAAACTGTTTTTT
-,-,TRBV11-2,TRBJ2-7,CASSLASANSYEQYF,TGTGCCAGCAGCTTAGCTAGCGCAAACTCCTACGAGCAGTACTTC
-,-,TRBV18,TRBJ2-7,CASSPGEWTYEQYF,TGTGCCAGCTCACCAGGGGAGTGGACCTACGAGCAGTACTTC
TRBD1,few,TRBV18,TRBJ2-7,CASSPLGTVNYGQYF,TGTGCCAGCTCACCTCTCGGGACAGTAAATTACGGGCAGTACTTC